The source of this T cell receptor beta chain is a study of glioma-infiltrating T cells. TCR alpha and beta CDR3 regions were amplified from RNA using iRepertoire nested multiplex PCR. TCRdb analysed the multiplex PCR reads with MiXCR anew, one entry per CDR3 protein. The sample carries about 20,000 distinct CDR3 sequences, just under 25% recorded once. The CDR3 has 15 amino acids. V lost 1 base to trimming and J lost 7 bases, with 11 bases between them. The germline gives CDR1 LNHDA, CDR2 SQIVND (reference sequence). This sequence joins TRBV19 and TRBJ1-6; D is unresolved. The source material was glioma tissue, nonneoplastic brain tissue, or PBMCs (not recorded which). This TCR was recovered from a human donor with low-grade glioma or glioblastoma, undergoing nonglioma brain surgery, or in good health (not recorded which). The CDR3 DNA is TGTGCCAGTAGTATAGGGCCCCGTGAGAATTCACCCCTCCACTTT. Encoded protein: CASSIGPRENSPLHF. Together with reference TRBV19 and TRBJ1-6, the CDR3 gives the full variable domain: DGGITQSPKYLFRKEGQNVTLSCEQNLNHDAMYWYRQDPGQGLRLIYYSQIVNDFQKGDIAEGYSVSREKKESFPLTVTSAQKNPTAFYLCASSIGPRENSPLHFGNGTRLTVT.